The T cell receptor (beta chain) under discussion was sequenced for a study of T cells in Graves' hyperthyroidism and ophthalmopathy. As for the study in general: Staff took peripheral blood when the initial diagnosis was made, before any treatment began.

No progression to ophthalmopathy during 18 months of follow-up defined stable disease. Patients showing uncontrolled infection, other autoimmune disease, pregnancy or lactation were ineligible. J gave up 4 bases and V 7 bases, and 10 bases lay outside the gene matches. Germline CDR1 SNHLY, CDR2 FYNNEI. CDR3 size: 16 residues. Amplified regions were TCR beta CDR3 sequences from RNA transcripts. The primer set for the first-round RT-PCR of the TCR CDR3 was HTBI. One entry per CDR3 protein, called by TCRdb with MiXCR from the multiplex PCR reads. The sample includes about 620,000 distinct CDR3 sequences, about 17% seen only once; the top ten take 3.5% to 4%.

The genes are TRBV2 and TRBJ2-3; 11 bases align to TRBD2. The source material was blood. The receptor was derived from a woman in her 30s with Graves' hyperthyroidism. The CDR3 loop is CASKVLAGAAADTQYF. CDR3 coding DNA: TGTGCCAGCAAAGTACTAGCGGGAGCAGCGGCAGATACGCAGTATTTT. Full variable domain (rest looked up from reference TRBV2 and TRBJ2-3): EPEVTQTPSHQVTQMGQEVILRCVPISNHLYFYWYRQILGQKVEFLVSFYNNEISEKSEIFDDQFSVERPDGSNFTLKIRSTKLEDSAMYFCASKVLAGAAADTQYFGPGTRLTVL.